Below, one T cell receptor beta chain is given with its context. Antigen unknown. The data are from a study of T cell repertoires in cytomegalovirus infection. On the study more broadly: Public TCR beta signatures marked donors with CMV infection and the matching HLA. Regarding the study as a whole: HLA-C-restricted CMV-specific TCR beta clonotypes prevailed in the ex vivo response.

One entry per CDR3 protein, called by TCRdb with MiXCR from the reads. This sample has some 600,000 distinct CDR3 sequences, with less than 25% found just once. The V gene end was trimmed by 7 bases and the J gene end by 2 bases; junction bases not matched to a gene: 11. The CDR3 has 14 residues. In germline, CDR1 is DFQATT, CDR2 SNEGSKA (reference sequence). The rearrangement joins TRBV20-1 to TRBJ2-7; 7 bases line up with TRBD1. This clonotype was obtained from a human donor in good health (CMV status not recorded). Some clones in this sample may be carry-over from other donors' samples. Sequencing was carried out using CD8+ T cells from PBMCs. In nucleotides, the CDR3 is TGCAGTGTAGACGGGACAGTCTCTCCCTACGAGCAGTACTTC. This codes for CSVDGTVSPYEQYF.